This TCR beta chain was sequenced in a study of cytomegalovirus exposure and HLA in healthy donors. Whole-study context: When 398 donors were genotyped, approximately 81% of them were found to fall in the Caucasian-associated ancestry cluster.

The CDR3 length is 14 residues. Germline V gene sequence: CDR1 WSHSY, CDR2 SAAADI. Trimming removed 6 bases at V and 0 bases at J, with 9 bases between. The PCR made use of 60 Vbeta and 13 Jbeta primers. The table came from immunoSEQ multiplex PCR; TCRdb's copy has only in-frame clones and leaves some out. The sample carries 65,000 to 95,000 clones, 75% recorded once. This clone has just one count. The receptor's source is a man in his 70s in good health and CMV-seronegative. The J gene is TRBJ1-5, the V gene TRBV10-2; D not resolved. Sequencing used PBMCs. The CDR3 region is CASSLLLSNQPQHF. CDR3 bases: TGCGCCAGCAGCCTCCTCCTTAGCAATCAGCCCCAGCATTTT.